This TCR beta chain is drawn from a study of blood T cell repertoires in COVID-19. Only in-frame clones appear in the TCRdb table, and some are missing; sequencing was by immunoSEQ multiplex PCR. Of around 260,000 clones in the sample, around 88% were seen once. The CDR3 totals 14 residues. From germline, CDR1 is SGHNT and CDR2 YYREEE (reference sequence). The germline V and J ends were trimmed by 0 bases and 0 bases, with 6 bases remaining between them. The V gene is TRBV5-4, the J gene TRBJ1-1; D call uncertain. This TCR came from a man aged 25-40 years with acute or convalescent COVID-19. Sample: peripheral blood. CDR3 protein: CASSLVQMNTEAFF. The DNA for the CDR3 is TGTGCCAGCAGCTTGGTCCAGATGAACACTGAAGCTTTCTTT.